The clone carrying this TCR beta chain was found a few times. Its matching antigen is unknown. The data are from a study of CD8 T cells in ankylosing spondylitis. The CDR3 is 15 residues long. Trimming left V 2 bases short and J 4 bases short, with 14 bases between. Libraries for TCR beta were made by quantitative 5'-RACE with molecular barcodes. TCRdb re-derived calls from the 5' RACE reads in MiXCR, one entry per CDR3 protein. The data contain about 130,000 distinct CDR3 sequences, roughly a sixth of them seen just once; the ten biggest clones take up 30% to 35%. General observations from the study: In peripheral blood, disease-linked CD8+ clones occurred at relatively low frequencies. Made up of fewer than 10 highly homologous variants, a TCR beta motif appeared characteristic of ankylosing spondylitis blood. Prior literature has documented some motif variants in synovial fluid and blood from reactive arthritis. There was reportedly significant enrichment of clones that were disease-linked in matched ankylosing spondylitis synovial fluid.

The clonotype originates from a male donor with ankylosing spondylitis. V is TRBV12-3 or TRBV12-4 and J is TRBJ1-2; D ambiguous. The sample consisted of blood, either unsorted or a sorted T cell fraction (not recorded which). The CDR3 is CASSLRSPGGYGYTF. Written as DNA, the CDR3 is TGTGCCAGCAGTTTAAGGTCACCCGGTGGCTATGGCTACACCTTC.